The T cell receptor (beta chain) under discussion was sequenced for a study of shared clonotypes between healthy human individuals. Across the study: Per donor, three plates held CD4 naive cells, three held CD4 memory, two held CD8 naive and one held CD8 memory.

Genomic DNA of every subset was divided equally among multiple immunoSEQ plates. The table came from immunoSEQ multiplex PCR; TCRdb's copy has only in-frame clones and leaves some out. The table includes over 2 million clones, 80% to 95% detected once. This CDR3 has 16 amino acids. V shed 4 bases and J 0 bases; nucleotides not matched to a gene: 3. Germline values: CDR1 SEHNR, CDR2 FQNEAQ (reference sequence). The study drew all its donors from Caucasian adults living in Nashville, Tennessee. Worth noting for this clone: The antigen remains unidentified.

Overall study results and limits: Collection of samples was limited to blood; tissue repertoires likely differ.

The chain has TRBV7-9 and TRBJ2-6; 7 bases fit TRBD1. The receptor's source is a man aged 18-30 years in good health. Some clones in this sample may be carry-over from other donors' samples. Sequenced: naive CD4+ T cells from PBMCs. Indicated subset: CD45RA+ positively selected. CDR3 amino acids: CASSSDRSSGANVLTF. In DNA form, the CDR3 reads TGTGCCAGCAGCTCGGACAGGTCCTCTGGGGCCAACGTCCTGACTTTC.